This T cell receptor beta chain was identified in a study of vaccination effects on CD4 cells after COVID-19. On the study more broadly: The cohort was immunized with two doses of either the BNT162b2 or mRNA-1273 vaccine. Pre-vaccine samples were drawn 16 days and one week before the first dose.

This clone was counted a few times. The target antigen is unknown. Antigen-specific CD4+ T cell clonotypes were called by their expansion after viral peptide-pool culture in ViraFEST. Following an approximately ten-day culture, CD4+ T cells were purified. Infection with SARS-CoV-2 occurred in the person between March and December 2020, and PCR confirmed it. An HIV-1 Nef peptide pool was the negative control culture. Produced via immunoSEQ multiplex PCR; TCRdb's table is partial and in-frame only. Of 55,000 or so clones listed, around three quarters are singletons. The CDR3 sequence is 17 residues long. The V and J ends lost 1 base and 6 bases respectively, with 18 bases between them. Germline V lookup: CDR1 KGHSH, CDR2 LQKENI.

The clonotype originates from a human donor who had a prior SARS-CoV-2 infection. Sequenced here: CD4+ T cells from PBMCs cultured with HIV peptides, sampled before COVID-19 vaccination. The sample's subset: HIV-1 Nef peptide pool negative control/reference culture. This chain joins TRBV18 and TRBJ2-2; D is unresolved. The CDR3, as DNA: TGTGCCAGCTCACCACATTTCGTTCTTACCTCCCCCGGGGAGCTGTTTTTT. Translation gives CASSPHFVLTSPGELFF.